This T cell receptor (beta chain) was found in a study of T-cell reconstitution after alpha-beta-depleted transplantation in children. Study-level results: The main origin of T-cell counts and diversity one year after transplant was newly produced T cells. Surviving recipient T cells and intrathymic progenitors accounted for some patients' high TCRbeta diversity at day 60. Alpha-beta T cells present about two months after transplant were reported to originate from several hundred expanded graft clones.

About this clonotype: The antigen remains unidentified. Just one base apart from a much larger clone, this may be a read error.

Preparation of the TCRbeta library used unique molecular identifiers. TCRdb passed the PCR reads through MiXCR, listing each CDR3 protein once. Seen here are hundreds of thousands of distinct CDR3 sequences, under 15% observed once, and the top ten hold around 0.8%. The CDR3 runs to 14 residues. Sequencing was performed on PBMCs, taken before TCRalphabeta/CD19-depleted stem cell transplant. This receptor was identified in a girl aged 2 to 9 with congenital amegakaryocytic thrombocytopenia, due to receive a stem cell transplant. The chain combines TRBV12-3 or TRBV12-4 with TRBJ1-5; 7 bases align to TRBD1. The CDR3: CASSANRGNHPQHF. In DNA, the CDR3 is TGTGCCAGCAGTGCCAACAGGGGAAATCACCCCCAGCATTTT.